This note documents a single TCR beta chain sequence. Recruitment covered roughly 24 US areas and drew participants whose ages spanned roughly 18 to 100 years. In assigning cohorts, the study relied on participant-reported clinical history. Before being deemed recovered, Cohort 3 donors had two negative PCRs, clearance, or symptom resolution. The sample originates from a study of blood T cell repertoires in COVID-19. V lost 1 base to trimming and J lost 3 bases, with 9 bases between them. CDR3 length: 14 amino acids. Germline V gene lookup returns CDR1 LNHNV and CDR2 YYDKDF (reference sequence). Original data processing: Scientists estimated how many nucleated cells there were by amplifying reference gene primers. Assay: immunoSEQ multiplex PCR; the TCRdb copy retains only in-frame clones and omits some. The DNA gave D and trimming, while V, J and clone size come from that table. The sample includes 180,000 or so clones, approximately 88% of them seen just once.

The chain combines TRBV15 with TRBJ1-1, with a possible D match to TRBD1 (5 bases). Sample: PBMCs or T cells enriched from blood (not recorded which). The receptor comes from a woman aged 55 to 70 who had recovered from COVID-19. CDR3 in DNA: TGTGCCACCAGCAGAGTAGACAGCTACACTGAAGCTTTCTTT. It translates to CATSRVDSYTEAFF.